This TCR beta chain was recorded in a study of T cell changes during pregnancy in multiple sclerosis. In its sample, this clone was seen a few times. Assay used: immunoSEQ multiplex PCR; TCRdb lists only in-frame clones, some missing. The sample has more than 20,000 clones, 90% to 95% seen once. V lost 0 bases and J lost 4, with 18 bases in between. This CDR3 contains 17 residues. The germline V gene has CDR1 SGDLS and CDR2 YYNGEE. V and J are TRBV9 and TRBJ2-3, with no clear D. The clonotype originates from a female donor in good health, enrolled as a control in a pregnancy study. The sample consisted of CD4+ T cells from peripheral blood mononuclear cells, taken after pregnancy. CDR3: CASSVGLGRAKADTQYF. The DNA for the CDR3 is TGTGCCAGCAGCGTAGGGCTAGGAAGAGCTAAAGCAGATACGCAGTATTTT.